This TCR beta chain comes out of a study of T-cell memory formation after mild COVID-19. 5'RACE with constant-segment primers yielded barcoded, UMI-tagged TCR alpha and TCR beta cDNA libraries. TCRdb reanalysed the 5' RACE reads using MiXCR and keeps one entry per CDR3 protein. The sample records approximately 490,000 distinct CDR3 sequences, roughly 20% being singletons. A few counts support this clonotype. The antigen remains unidentified. General study points: Shrinking CD4+ clones were chiefly CM and EM; CD8+ ones were chiefly EMRA. From day 15 to 85, contracting clones were balanced between CD4 and CD8, whereas later expanders leaned toward CD4+. Second-wave clones with a day 37 peak had unconfirmed SARS-CoV-2 specificity.

Germline CDR1 reads SGDLS; CDR2 reads YYNGEE. With 3 bases removed from V and 1 base from J, the gap between germline ends came to 11 bases. This CDR3 comprises 14 residues. The sequenced sample consisted of PBMCs or a T cell subset sorted from them (not recorded which). This rearrangement joins TRBV9 to TRBJ2-7, with a weak D call TRBD1 (6 bases). This TCR came from an adult woman who had mild COVID-19 (a few samples of this study predate the infection). Cell type and time point are not known. CDR3 region: CASSETGRSYEQYF. CDR3 nucleotides: TGTGCCAGCAGCGAAACAGGGCGTTCCTACGAGCAGTACTTC. Filled out from reference TRBV9 and TRBJ2-7, the complete variable domain reads DSGVTQTPKHLITATGQRVTLRCSPRSGDLSVYWYQQSLDQGLQFLIQYYNGEERAKGNILERFSAQQFPDLHSELNLSSLELGDSALYFCASSETGRSYEQYFGPGTRLTVT.